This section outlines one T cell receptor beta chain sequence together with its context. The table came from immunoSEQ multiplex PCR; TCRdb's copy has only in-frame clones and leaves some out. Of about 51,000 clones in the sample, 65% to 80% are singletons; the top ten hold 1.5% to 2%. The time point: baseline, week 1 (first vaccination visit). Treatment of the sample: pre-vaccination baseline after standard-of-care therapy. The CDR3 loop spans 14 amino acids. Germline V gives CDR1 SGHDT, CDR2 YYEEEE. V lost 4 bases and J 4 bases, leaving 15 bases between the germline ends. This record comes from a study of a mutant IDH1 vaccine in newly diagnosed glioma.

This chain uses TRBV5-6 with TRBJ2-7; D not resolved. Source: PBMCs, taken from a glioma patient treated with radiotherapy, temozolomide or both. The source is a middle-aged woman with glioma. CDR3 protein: CASSPGWGIYEQYF. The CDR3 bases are TGTGCCAGCAGCCCCGGGTGGGGAATTTACGAGCAGTACTTC.